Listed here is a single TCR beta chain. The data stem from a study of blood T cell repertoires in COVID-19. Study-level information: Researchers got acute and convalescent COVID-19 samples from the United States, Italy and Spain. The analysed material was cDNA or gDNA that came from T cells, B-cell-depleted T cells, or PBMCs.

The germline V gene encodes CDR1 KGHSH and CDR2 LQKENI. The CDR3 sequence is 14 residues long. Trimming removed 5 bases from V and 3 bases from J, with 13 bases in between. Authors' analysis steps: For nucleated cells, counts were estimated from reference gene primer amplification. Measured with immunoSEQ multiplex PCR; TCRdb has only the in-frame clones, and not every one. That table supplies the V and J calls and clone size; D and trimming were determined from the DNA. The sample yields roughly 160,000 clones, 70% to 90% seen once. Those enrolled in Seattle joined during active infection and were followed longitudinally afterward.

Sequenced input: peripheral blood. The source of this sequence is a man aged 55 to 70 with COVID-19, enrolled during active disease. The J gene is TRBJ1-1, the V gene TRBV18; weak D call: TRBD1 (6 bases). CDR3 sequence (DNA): TGTGCCAGCTCAGCCGGGGGGCCCTACACTGAAGCTTTCTTT. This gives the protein CASSAGGPYTEAFF.